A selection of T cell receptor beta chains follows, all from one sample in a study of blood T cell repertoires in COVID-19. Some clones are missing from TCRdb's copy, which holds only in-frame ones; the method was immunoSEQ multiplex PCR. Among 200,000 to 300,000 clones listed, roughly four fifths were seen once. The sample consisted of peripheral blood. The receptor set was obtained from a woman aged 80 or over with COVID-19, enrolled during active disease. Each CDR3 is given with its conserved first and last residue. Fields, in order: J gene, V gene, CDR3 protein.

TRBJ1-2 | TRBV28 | CASSSSGASYTF
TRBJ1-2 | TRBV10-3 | CAISAREDYGYTF
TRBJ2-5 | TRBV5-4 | CASRPGTSEETQYF
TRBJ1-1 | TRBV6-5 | CASSYEKNTEAFF
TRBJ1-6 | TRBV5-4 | CASRRSSSYNSPLHF
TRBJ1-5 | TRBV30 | CAWSSRGGNQPQHF
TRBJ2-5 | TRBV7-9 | CASSPGQGIQETQYF
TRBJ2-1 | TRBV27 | CASSIMGQRVNEQFF
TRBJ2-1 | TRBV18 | CATSTRVSSYNEQFF
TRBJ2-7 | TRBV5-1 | CASSFTGLGEQYF
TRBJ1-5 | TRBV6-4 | CASSDRGQTNYQPQHF
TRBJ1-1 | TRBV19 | CASTGKGAWDTEAFF
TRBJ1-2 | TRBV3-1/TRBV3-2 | CASSLEQDRHGYTF
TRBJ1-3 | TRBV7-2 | CASSLAGPSGNTIYF
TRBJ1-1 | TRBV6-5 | CATHRGEAFF
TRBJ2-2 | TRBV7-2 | CASSLASPSGGWGGELFF
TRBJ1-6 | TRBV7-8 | CASSPSTGRNNSPLHF
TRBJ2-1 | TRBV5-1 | CASSLDRFERDEQFF
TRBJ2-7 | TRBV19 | CASSIVDSYEQYF
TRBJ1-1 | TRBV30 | CAWSGTPGTEAFF
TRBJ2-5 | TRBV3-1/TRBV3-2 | CASSPQRGGFKTQYF
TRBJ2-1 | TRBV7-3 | CASSLTGFTSSSYNEQFF
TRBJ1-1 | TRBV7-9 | CASSLTGTGGSRMNTEAFF
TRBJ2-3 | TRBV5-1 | CASSLKLAGVADTQYF
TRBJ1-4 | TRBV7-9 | CASSLAGANEKLFF
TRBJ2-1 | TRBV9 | CASSVGPTYNEQFF
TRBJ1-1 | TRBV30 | CAWSNRFEAFF
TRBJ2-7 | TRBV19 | CASSSTPDATRHEQYF
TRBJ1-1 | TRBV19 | CASFPLTGQGNTEAFF
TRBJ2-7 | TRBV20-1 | CSASISGNYWEQYF
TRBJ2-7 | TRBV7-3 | CASSLGPQGYEQYF
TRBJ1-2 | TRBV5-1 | CASSTGQNYGYTF
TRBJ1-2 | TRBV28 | CASSITGTGGHGYTF
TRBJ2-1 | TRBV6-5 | CASRVGGADYNEQFF
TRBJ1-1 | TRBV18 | CASSPSLNTEAFF
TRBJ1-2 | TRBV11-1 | CASSLEEDYGYTF
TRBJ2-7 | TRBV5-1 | CASSLRDNRGGLYEQYF
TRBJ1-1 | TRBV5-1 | CASSLGTANEAFF
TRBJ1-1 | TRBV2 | CASTPGGGPRGAFF
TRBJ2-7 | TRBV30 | CAWSQSEEQYF
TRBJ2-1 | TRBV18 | CASSPGRQTNEQFF
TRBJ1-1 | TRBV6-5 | CASSRPQGASTEAFF
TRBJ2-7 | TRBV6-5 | CASRTTVSYEQYF
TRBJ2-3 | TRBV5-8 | CASSPLRVGTQYF
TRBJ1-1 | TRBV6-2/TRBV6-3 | CASSQQGFTEAFF
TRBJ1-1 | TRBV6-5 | CASSYSLSRAPGGAFF
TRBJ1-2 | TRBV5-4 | CASTPRSDTNYGYTF
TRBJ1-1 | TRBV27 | CASSPRENTEAFF